Presented here are 7 T cell receptor beta chains from one specimen sequenced in a study of early T cells in non-severe SARS-CoV-2 infection. In TCRdb, the 5' RACE reads were re-called with MiXCR into one record per CDR3 protein. The sample lists roughly 100,000 distinct CDR3 sequences, around 15% seen once, with about 6.1% in the top ten. Sequencing used whole blood. The receptor source for this set is an adult who was a healthcare worker with PCR-confirmed SARS-CoV-2 infection or an uninfected control (not recorded which).

The chain recombines TRBV7-6 with TRBJ2-1; TRBD2 agrees at 8 bases. The CDR3 contains 13 residues. Losses at the gene ends were 5 bases for V and 10 bases for J; bases not matched to a gene: 7. CDR1 is SGHVS, CDR2 FNYEAQ, per germline. The CDR3 loop is CASSTLTGGEQFF. The CDR3 DNA reads as TGTGCCAGCAGCACGCTGACGGGAGGGGAGCAGTTCTTC. The full variable domain, rest sourced from reference TRBV7-6 and TRBJ2-1, is GAGVSQSPRYKVTKRGQDVALRCDPISGHVSLYWYRQALGQGPEFLTYFNYEAQQDKSGLPNDRFSAERPEGSISTLTIQRTEQRDSAMYRCASSTLTGGEQFFGPGTRLTVL.

This clonotype was observed a few times. V is TRBV4-1 and J is TRBJ1-4, with 9 bases that match TRBD1. CDR1 is MGHRA and CDR2 is YSYEKL in the germline V gene. The CDR3 is 17 amino acids. Trimming at V came to 1 base and at J to 2 bases, leaving 5 bases not matched to a gene. CDR3: CASSQVNRGQTNEKLFF. CDR3 sequence (DNA): TGCGCCAGCAGCCAAGTCAACAGGGGGCAGACTAATGAAAAACTGTTTTTT.

This clonotype was recorded many times. The chain couples TRBV5-6 to TRBJ1-3; a possible D gene is TRBD1 (5 bases). CDR1 SGHDT and CDR2 YYEEEE come from the germline V gene. CDR3 length: 16 residues. Trimming left V 0 bases short and J 0 bases short, with 10 bases between. This CDR3 is CASSLGQFFSGNTIYF. The CDR3 region has the DNA TGTGCCAGCAGCTTGGGACAGTTCTTCTCTGGAAACACCATATATTTT.

In this sample, this clonotype turned up a few times. V is TRBV10-3 and J is TRBJ1-2, with D possibly TRBD1 on 5 matching bases. This CDR3 comprises 12 residues. Trimming took off 4 bases at V and 2 bases at J, with 5 bases between the two ends. Germline V gene lookup returns CDR1 ENHRY and CDR2 SYGVKD. The CDR3, as DNA: TGTGCCATCAGTGCAGGGAACTATGGCTACACCTTC. Its translation: CAISAGNYGYTF.

This clonotype was seen a few times. The chain carries TRBV29-1 and TRBJ2-7, with a tentative D call TRBD1 (6 bases). CDR1 and CDR2 (germline): SQVTM, ANQGSEA. V was trimmed by 2 bases and J by 0 bases, leaving 14 bases between them. CDR3 length: 15 amino acids. The CDR3: CSVETTDRNSYEQYF. Written as DNA, the CDR3 is TGCAGCGTTGAAACCACCGACAGGAACTCCTACGAGCAGTACTTC.

Many counts were recorded for this clonotype. The V call is TRBV28, the J call TRBJ1-5; D is unclear. Germline V gives CDR1 MDHEN, CDR2 SYDVKM. The CDR3 loop spans 14 amino acids. V was trimmed by 2 bases and J by 3 bases, leaving 8 bases between them. The CDR3 DNA reads as TGTGCCAGCAGTTTAATGGCCAACAATCAGCCCCAGCATTTT. It encodes CASSLMANNQPQHF.

This clonotype was found a few times. The chain joins TRBV12-5 to TRBJ2-3, with a tentative D call TRBD1 (5 bases). Germline lookup yields CDR1 LGHNT and CDR2 FRNRAP. The CDR3 loop spans 17 amino acids. Trimming cost V 5 bases and J 4 bases, with 22 bases left between them. CDR3 protein: CASGQTAGASVPDTQYF. CDR3 DNA: TGTGCTAGTGGTCAAACCGCTGGGGCAAGCGTCCCAGATACGCAGTATTTT.